This T cell receptor (beta chain) was sequenced in a study of T cell repertoires in cytomegalovirus infection. Study as a whole: Based on public TCR beta signatures, there were indications of CMV infection and of a matching HLA type. General study findings and limits: The response measured ex vivo was dominated by TCR beta clonotypes (HLA-C-restricted and CMV-specific).

In TCRdb, the reads were re-called with MiXCR into one record per CDR3 protein. The table shows 350,000 to 500,000 distinct CDR3 sequences, with 30% to 40% occurring only once. Per germline, CDR1 SEHNR and CDR2 FQNEAQ (reference sequence). CDR3 size: 15 residues. Trimming stripped 4 bases from V and 10 bases from J, with 20 bases between. This clonotype was seen a handful of times. The antigen remains unidentified. Material: PBMCs. The chain couples TRBV7-9 to TRBJ2-1, with D maybe TRBD2 (5 bases). The source of this sequence is a human donor in good health (CMV status not recorded). Some clones in this sample may be carry-over from other donors' samples. The DNA for the CDR3 is TGTGCCAGCAGCTCCGTCACGGTTCGGGATTGGGAGCAGTTCTTC. This translates into CASSSVTVRDWEQFF. The complete variable domain, with remaining parts taken from reference TRBV7-9 and TRBJ2-1, reads DTGVSQNPRHKITKRGQNVTFRCDPISEHNRLYWYRQTLGQGPEFLTYFQNEAQLEKSRLLSDRFSAERPKGSFSTLEIQRTEQGDSAMYLCASSSVTVRDWEQFFGPGTRLTVL.